This is a list of T cell receptor beta chains from one sample in a study of cytomegalovirus exposure and HLA in healthy donors. Profiled with immunoSEQ multiplex PCR; TCRdb holds only in-frame clones, not every one. The sample holds around 150,000 clones, roughly nine tenths seen once. The sample comprised PBMCs. The source is a woman aged 18-29 years in good health and CMV-seropositive. Both conserved end residues are part of each CDR3. Fields, in order: D gene, clone size, J gene, V gene, CDR3 DNA, CDR3 protein. The D gene is left open where the match is weak. For some rows the clone size is stated as once, few or many, or as a class when expanded; others skip it.

.	.	TRBJ2-3	TRBV7-9	TGTGCCAGCAGCCGGCCCGCAGGGATCGCTGGAGATACGCAGTATTTT	CASSRPAGIAGDTQYF
.	.	TRBJ1-5	TRBV6-6	TGTGCCAGCAGTTACTCGAGCAGGGATCAGCCCCAGCATTTT	CASSYSSRDQPQHF
.	.	TRBJ1-4	TRBV2	TGTGCCAGCAGGCCGACCGCAGGGTCCCACGAAAAACTGTTTTTT	CASRPTAGSHEKLFF
TRBD2	.	TRBJ2-1	TRBV5-6	TGTGCCAGCAGCCCTACCGGACTAGCGGGTTCCTACAATGAGCAGTTCTTC	CASSPTGLAGSYNEQFF
.	.	TRBJ2-1	TRBV5-1	TGCGCCAGCAAGGAAGGGGGTCGGAATGAGCAGTTCTTC	CASKEGGRNEQFF
.	.	TRBJ2-1	TRBV25-1	TGTGCCAGCAGTGGATACCGACTAGACGGTGAGCAGTTCTTC	CASSGYRLDGEQFF
.	once	TRBJ2-7	TRBV4-3	TGCGCCAGCCTTGCCTACGAGCAGTACTTC	CASLAYEQYF
TRBD2	.	TRBJ2-2	TRBV5-1	TGCGCCAGCAGCTTGGCTCTAGCGGGAGCCGGGGAGCTGTTTTTT	CASSLALAGAGELFF
.	.	TRBJ1-1	TRBV5-1	TGCGCCAGCAGCTTCGATGCGGGCGGGAACACTGAAGCTTTCTTT	CASSFDAGGNTEAFF
.	.	TRBJ2-7	TRBV30	TGTGCCTGGAGGGCAGGGCAACCCTACGAGCAGTACTTC	CAWRAGQPYEQYF
TRBD1	.	TRBJ1-5	TRBV2	TGTGCCAGCAGGTACCGGGACAGGGGCGATCAGCCCCAGCATTTT	CASRYRDRGDQPQHF
.	.	TRBJ1-1	TRBV5-6	TGTGCCAGCAGCTTGGTGGGCTTAACCGCCGCTGAAGCTTTCTTT	CASSLVGLTAAEAFF
.	.	TRBJ2-7	TRBV4-1	TGCGCCAGCAGCCAAGATCAGGGGGGCAGCTACGAGCAGTACTTC	CASSQDQGGSYEQYF
TRBD1	.	TRBJ1-1	TRBV6-5	TGTGCCAGCATGTGGCAGGGGGCTAACACTGAAGCTTTCTTT	CASMWQGANTEAFF
TRBD2	few	TRBJ2-7	TRBV10-1	TGCGCCAGCAGTGAGTCTCCTAGCGGGATCAACGAGCAGTACTTC	CASSESPSGINEQYF
.	.	TRBJ1-2	TRBV10-3	TGTGCCATCAGCCACGAGGAGAGGGCTGGCTACACCTTC	CAISHEERAGYTF